Listed below are T cell receptor beta chains from one sample, sequenced in a study of T-cell reconstitution after alpha-beta-depleted transplantation in children. TCRdb processed the PCR reads anew with MiXCR; each CDR3 protein has one entry. The profile covers around 450,000 distinct CDR3 sequences, with approximately 42% appearing a single time and 25% to 30% taken by the ten largest. The specimen was PBMCs, collected before TCRalphabeta/CD19-depleted stem cell transplant. Receptor source: a girl aged 2 to 9 with aplastic anemia, due to receive a stem cell transplant. Each CDR3 is given with its conserved first and last residue. Fields, in order: clone size, D gene, V gene, J gene, CDR3 protein, CDR3 DNA. D genes are given only for firm matches. Size tells how often a clone was seen (once, few, many) or the class of an expanded clone, and some rows leave it out.

NA	TRBD1	TRBV10-3	TRBJ2-7	CAIRPGQGGNEQYF	TGTGCCATCAGGCCGGGACAGGGGGGCAACGAGCAGTACTTC
NA	TRBD2	TRBV4-2	TRBJ2-2	CASSQDTVAGGTGELFF	TGTGCCAGCAGCCAAGATACGGTAGCGGGAGGCACCGGGGAGCTGTTTTTT
NA	NA	TRBV7-8	TRBJ1-5	CASSSGENQPQHF	TGTGCCAGCAGCTCCGGCGAAAATCAGCCCCAGCATTTT
NA	TRBD2	TRBV15	TRBJ2-7	CATSRDLRAGLPKWEQYF	TGTGCCACCAGCAGAGATCTGAGAGCGGGACTACCTAAGTGGGAGCAGTACTTC
many	TRBD1	TRBV6-2/TRBV6-3	TRBJ2-2	CASRQGAADGELFF	TGTGCCAGCAGACAGGGGGCTGCGGACGGGGAGCTGTTTTTT
NA	TRBD1	TRBV5-6	TRBJ2-2	CASSQNRGDTGELFF	TGTGCCAGCAGCCAGAACAGGGGGGACACCGGGGAGCTGTTTTTT
NA	NA	TRBV27	TRBJ2-6	CASSPTGVAGANVLTF	TGTGCCAGCAGCCCTACGGGGGTGGCGGGGGCCAACGTCCTGACTTTC
many	NA	TRBV7-3	TRBJ2-3	CASSLRGGVGTDTQYF	TGTGCCAGCAGCTTAAGAGGAGGGGTGGGCACAGATACGCAGTATTTT
NA	NA	TRBV3-1	TRBJ1-1	CASGNRVGTNTEAFF	TGTGCCAGCGGCAACAGGGTGGGGACGAACACTGAAGCTTTCTTT
many	NA	TRBV4-1	TRBJ1-1	CASSQDAGVNTEAFF	TGCGCCAGCAGCCAAGACGCAGGGGTGAACACTGAAGCTTTCTTT
many	NA	TRBV5-6	TRBJ2-3	CASSFRPGTDTQYF	TGTGCCAGCAGCTTTAGGCCTGGCACAGATACGCAGTATTTT
NA	TRBD2	TRBV5-1	TRBJ2-1	CASSPGLAGPYNEQFF	TGCGCCAGCAGCCCGGGACTAGCGGGACCGTACAATGAGCAGTTCTTC
many	TRBD2	TRBV7-9	TRBJ2-2	CASRPSGGELFF	TGTGCCAGCAGACCTAGCGGCGGGGAGCTGTTTTTT
NA	TRBD1	TRBV29-1	TRBJ2-7	CSGGTGVYEQYF	TGCAGCGGCGGGACAGGGGTATACGAGCAGTACTTC
NA	TRBD2	TRBV5-6	TRBJ2-5	CASSLEASGGETQYF	TGTGCCAGCAGCTTGGAGGCTAGCGGGGGAGAGACCCAGTACTTC
NA	NA	TRBV7-9	TRBJ1-1	CASSLGGPSTEAFF	TGTGCCAGCAGCTTAGGGGGGCCTAGCACTGAAGCTTTCTTT